This T cell receptor (beta chain) is from a study of blood T cell repertoires in COVID-19. Study as a whole: Material from acute and convalescent COVID-19 was sourced from the United States, Italy and Spain. Sources were T cells, B-cell-depleted T cells, or PBMCs; the material itself was cDNA or gDNA.

In the source study's methods: Reference gene primer amplification gave nucleated cell count estimates. The data were produced by immunoSEQ multiplex PCR, yet TCRdb's version contains in-frame clones alone and is incomplete. For V, J and clone size, that table is used; D and trimming come from the DNA. The sample has tens of thousands of clones; around four fifths are singletons. The germline gives CDR1 SGHRS, CDR2 YFSETQ. The CDR3 runs 18 residues. V was clipped by 2 bases and J by 2 bases; unmatched bases: 10. J is TRBJ2-3 and V is TRBV5-1; TRBD2 aligns across 11 bases. This receptor was obtained from a human donor in a cohort sampled during active COVID-19. Sequencing was performed on peripheral blood. CDR3 protein: CASSFNLAGGSYTDTQYF. CDR3 DNA: TGCGCCAGCAGCTTCAACCTAGCGGGAGGATCCTACACAGATACGCAGTATTTT.